One sample yielded the 28 T cell receptor beta chains listed below, sequenced in a study of shared clonotypes between healthy human individuals. Sequencing used immunoSEQ multiplex PCR; TCRdb keeps in-frame clones, though not all of them. The data show about 690,000 clones, with about 92% seen just once and 34% held by the top ten. Specimen: memory CD8+ T cells from PBMCs. The subset is: CD45RO+ cells pooled with CCR7-negative TemRA cells. Every receptor here comes from a man between 18 and 29 years old in good health. Some clones in this sample may be carry-over from other donors' samples.

The rearrangement uses TRBV30 and TRBJ1-2; TRBD1 aligns across 10 bases. Losses at the gene ends were 8 bases for V and 4 bases for J; bases not matched to a gene: 7. In germline, CDR1 is GTSNPN, CDR2 SVGIG (reference sequence). This CDR3 spans 13 amino acids. CDR3 DNA sequence: TGTGCCGGTGGACAGGGGGGAGTCTATGGCTACACCTTC. Encoded protein: CAGGQGGVYGYTF.

The chain couples TRBV7-8 to TRBJ1-5; D is unclear. V was pared by 3 bases and J by 0 bases, with 12 bases between. The V gene's germline CDR1 is SGHVS and CDR2 FQNEAQ. The CDR3 is 16 residues long. The CDR3 region has the DNA TGTGCCAGCAGCTTTTTCCCCCTTCGTAGCAATCAGCCCCAGCATTTT. It yields the protein CASSFFPLRSNQPQHF.

The chain uses TRBV9 and TRBJ2-5; TRBD1 or TRBD2 may be the D gene (5 bases each). Trimming cost V 4 bases and J 2 bases, with 12 bases left between them. The CDR3 spans 14 residues. Germline loops: CDR1 SGDLS, CDR2 YYNGEE. CDR3 sequence: CASSPRGAQETQYF. Written as DNA, the CDR3 is TGTGCCAGCAGCCCTAGAGGGGCTCAAGAGACCCAGTACTTC.

V and J are TRBV27 and TRBJ2-7; 10 nucleotides line up with TRBD2. The germline gives CDR1 MNHEY, CDR2 SMNVEV (reference sequence). This CDR3 spans 17 amino acids. Losses at the gene ends were 2 bases for V and 2 bases for J; bases not matched to a gene: 9. The CDR3 spells CASSLLAGDLSPYEQYF. The CDR3 DNA reads as TGTGCCAGCAGTTTACTAGCGGGAGACTTGAGTCCCTACGAGCAGTACTTC.

This clone has only a few counts. The chain uses TRBV2 and TRBJ1-1; 9 nucleotides match TRBD1. CDR1 SNHLY and CDR2 FYNNEI come from the germline V gene. The ends lost 5 bases at V and 9 bases at J; junction bases unmatched: 7. The CDR3 contains 13 residues. CDR3 nucleotide sequence: TGTGCCAGCAGTCCCCCGGGACAGGGACAAGCTTTCTTT. Amino acid sequence: CASSPPGQGQAFF.

In regard to this clone: Relative to the germline gene, one junction end is altered; a read error may explain this. Here the CDR3 DNA reads TGTGCCAGCAGCCCCTGGGGCAGCTCCTACAATGAGCGGTTCTTC. Amino acids: CASSPWGSSYNERFF. This sequence joins TRBV28 and TRBJ2-1, with D perhaps matching TRBD1 (5 bases). Per germline, CDR1 MDHEN and CDR2 SYDVKM. CDR3 size: 15 residues.

Worth noting for this clone: Other DNA sequences in this sample translate to the same CDR3. The J gene is TRBJ2-7, the V gene TRBV29-1; no firm D call. This CDR3 region has 13 residues. CDR1 SQVTM and CDR2 ANQGSEA come from the germline V gene. V was clipped by 0 bases and J by 2 bases, with 8 bases between them. This CDR3 is CSVEEGVPYEQYF. Here the CDR3 DNA reads TGCAGCGTTGAAGAAGGCGTCCCCTACGAGCAGTACTTC.

This clone is a singleton in its sample. J is TRBJ2-7 and V is TRBV10-3, with 9 bases that match TRBD1. Germline V gene lookup returns CDR1 ENHRY and CDR2 SYGVKD. V shed 7 bases and J 7 bases; nucleotides not matched to a gene: 11. CDR3 length: 14 amino acids. Here the CDR3 reads CAITSGTGPEEQYF. DNA of the CDR3: TGTGCCATCACCTCCGGGACAGGGCCAGAAGAGCAGTACTTC.

V is TRBV6-6 and J is TRBJ1-1; D is perhaps TRBD1 (6 bases). CDR3 length: 13 residues. Trimming took 2 bases from V and 7 from J, leaving 11 bases between them. Germline V gene sequence: CDR1 MNHNY, CDR2 SVGAGI (reference sequence). The DNA for the CDR3 is TGTGCCAGCAGTTACAGGGGGACCGGTGAAGCTTTCTTT. It encodes CASSYRGTGEAFF.

V gene TRBV11-2 combines with J gene TRBJ1-1; TRBD1 matches 10 bases. This CDR3 is built from 16 residues. Losses at the gene ends were 5 bases for V and 0 bases for J; bases not matched to a gene: 6. Germline assignment: CDR1 SGHAT and CDR2 FQNNGV. Here the CDR3 reads CASSLRDRGMNTEAFF. The DNA of the CDR3 is TGTGCCAGCAGCCTAAGGGACAGGGGTATGAACACTGAAGCTTTCTTT.

This chain joins TRBV29-1 and TRBJ2-2; D is possibly TRBD1 (6 bases). CDR3 length: 15 amino acids. V lost 4 bases and J 7 bases, leaving 19 bases between the germline ends. Germline CDR1 reads SQVTM; CDR2 reads ANQGSEA. CDR3 in DNA: TGCAGCGTTGCTGGGACCACAGGGAGCGACGGGGAGCTGTTTTTT. Translation gives CSVAGTTGSDGELFF.

The chain carries TRBV7-8 and TRBJ2-3; perhaps TRBD1 as D (5 bases). Trimming shortened V by 2 bases and J by 2 bases, and 11 bases separated the two germline ends. The CDR3 has 15 residues. Looked up from germline, CDR1 is SGHVS and CDR2 is FQNEAQ. The CDR3 DNA sequence: TGTGCCAGCAGCTTATTTCATGGGGCCACAGATACGCAGTATTTT. It encodes CASSLFHGATDTQYF.

V usage is TRBV19 and J usage is TRBJ1-5; 8 bases line up with TRBD1. With V trimmed by 8 bases and J by 1 base, 1 base remained unmatched. Germline CDR1 reads LNHDA; CDR2 reads SQIVND (reference sequence). The CDR3 contains 13 residues. CDR3 bases: TGTGCCAGTCGACAGGGGAGCAATCAGCCCCAGCATTTT. Amino acids: CASRQGSNQPQHF.

The count of this clone is one. The chain recombines TRBV7-9 with TRBJ2-6, with TRBD1 matching over 8 bases. From germline, CDR1 is SEHNR and CDR2 FQNEAQ (reference sequence). V lost 2 bases and J lost 2; bases outside the gene matches: 8. The CDR3 has 18 amino acids. The DNA of the CDR3 is TGTGCCAGCAGCTTAAATTTTTTGGACAGGGCTGGGGCCAACGTCCTGACTTTC. This codes for CASSLNFLDRAGANVLTF. The full variable domain, in which reference TRBV7-9 and TRBJ2-6 provide the parts outside the CDR3, is DTGVSQNPRHKITKRGQNVTFRCDPISEHNRLYWYRQTLGQGPEFLTYFQNEAQLEKSRLLSDRFSAERPKGSFSTLEIQRTEQGDSAMYLCASSLNFLDRAGANVLTFGAGSRLTVL.

This clone has a single count. The gene calls are TRBV4-3 and TRBJ2-6; D ambiguous. Trimming took off 2 bases at V and 7 bases at J, with 9 bases between the two ends. The CDR3 covers 14 residues. In germline, CDR1 is LGHNA, CDR2 YSLEER. This CDR3 is CASSQLYSANVLTF. The CDR3 nucleotides are TGCGCCAGCAGCCAACTTTATTCAGCCAACGTCCTGACTTTC.

Details on this clone: Other DNA sequences within the sample encode an identical CDR3. This sequence joins TRBV28 and TRBJ1-2; 8 bases line up with TRBD1. Germline CDR1 reads MDHEN; CDR2 reads SYDVKM. The length of the CDR3 is 13 residues. J gave up 0 bases and V 9 bases, and 3 bases lay outside the gene matches. The DNA for the CDR3 is TGTGCCAGTTCACAGGGGGCTAACTATGGCTACACCTTC. Its protein product is CASSQGANYGYTF.

This sequence joins TRBV7-9 and TRBJ2-7, with D possibly TRBD1 on 6 matching bases. Germline V gene lookup returns CDR1 SEHNR and CDR2 FQNEAQ (reference sequence). V gave up 5 bases and J gave up 6 bases, with 17 bases separating them. The CDR3 covers 14 residues. The CDR3 loop is CASSPGTLYGEQYF. The CDR3 DNA is TGTGCCAGCAGCCCCGGGACACTGTACGGCGAGCAGTACTTC.

The J gene is TRBJ2-5, the V gene TRBV11-3; 7 nucleotides align to TRBD1. The germline V gene has CDR1 SGHNT and CDR2 YENEEA. CDR3 size: 15 residues. The junction had 10 bases not matched to a gene; V was cut back by 5 bases and J by 4 bases. CDR3 sequence (DNA): TGTGCCAGCAGCACTCGGGACAGCTATGCAGAGACCCAGTACTTC. Its translation: CASSTRDSYAETQYF.

The rearrangement joins TRBV7-9 to TRBJ1-3; D ambiguous. V lost 1 base and J lost 2, with 15 bases in between. This CDR3 region has 17 residues. CDR1 and CDR2 from the germline V gene are SEHNR and FQNEAQ (reference sequence). The CDR3 loop is CASSLGLPIFPGNTIYF. In DNA form, the CDR3 reads TGTGCCAGCAGCTTAGGACTCCCGATTTTTCCTGGAAACACCATATATTTT.

The chain couples TRBV30 to TRBJ2-5; 14 nucleotides agree with TRBD2. The CDR3 loop spans 14 amino acids. V trimming: 5 bases; J trimming: 10 bases; junction bases outside the gene matches: 9. Germline loops: CDR1 GTSNPN, CDR2 SVGIG (reference sequence). DNA of the CDR3: TGTGCCTGGGGAGGGACTAGCGGGAGTCAGGACCAGTACTTC. The encoded protein is CAWGGTSGSQDQYF.

V gene TRBV7-3 combines with J gene TRBJ2-3, with D possibly called TRBD1 or TRBD2 (5 bases each). Trimming took 2 bases from V and 0 from J, leaving 15 bases between them. Germline lookup yields CDR1 SGHTA and CDR2 FQGTGA. CDR3 length: 17 amino acids. The CDR3 protein is CASSLWGERQSTDTQYF. The CDR3 region has the DNA TGTGCCAGCAGCTTATGGGGCGAGCGGCAAAGCACAGATACGCAGTATTTT. Full variable domain (missing parts from reference TRBV7-3 and TRBJ2-3): GAGVSQTPSNKVTEKGKYVELRCDPISGHTALYWYRQSLGQGPEFLIYFQGTGAADDSGLPNDRFFAVRPEGSVSTLKIQRTERGDSAVYLCASSLWGERQSTDTQYFGPGTRLTVL.

CDR3 residues: CASSLGSGRAYNEQFF. CDR3 DNA sequence: TGCGCCAGCAGCTTGGGTAGCGGGAGAGCCTACAATGAGCAGTTCTTC. This chain joins TRBV5-1 and TRBJ2-1, with 9 bases fitting TRBD2. With 0 bases clipped from V and 2 bases from J, the junction kept 3 bases outside the gene matches. The CDR3 consists of 16 residues. Per the germline V gene, CDR1 is SGHRS and CDR2 is YFSETQ.

V usage is TRBV5-1 and J usage is TRBJ2-1, with a possible D match to TRBD2 (5 bases). Trimming pared 1 base from V and 7 bases from J, leaving 15 bases between. This CDR3 has 15 amino acids. Germline loops: CDR1 SGHRS, CDR2 YFSETQ. Written as DNA, the CDR3 is TGCGCCAGCAGCTTGCCTAGTCGGGGTGGGAATGAGCAGTTCTTC. Translation: CASSLPSRGGNEQFF.

J is TRBJ2-7 and V is TRBV15, with no clear D. Germline CDR1 LNHNV, CDR2 YYDKDF (reference sequence). The germline V and J ends were trimmed by 1 base and 3 bases, with 16 bases remaining between them. CDR3 length: 16 residues. The CDR3: CATSRVVVRSVYEQYF. The CDR3 coding sequence is TGTGCCACCAGCAGAGTTGTAGTCCGCAGCGTCTACGAGCAGTACTTC. The full variable domain, its missing parts supplied by reference TRBV15 and TRBJ2-7, is DAMVIQNPRYQVTQFGKPVTLSCSQTLNHNVMYWYQQKSSQAPKLLFHYYDKDFNNEADTPDNFQSRRPNTSFCFLDIRSPGLGDTAMYLCATSRVVVRSVYEQYFGPGTRLTVT.

The chain links TRBV7-8 to TRBJ2-1; the match to TRBD2 covers 10 bases. V dropped 2 bases and J dropped 4; count of bases not matched to a gene: 8. Germline loops: CDR1 SGHVS, CDR2 FQNEAQ. The CDR3 covers 17 residues. The CDR3 DNA is TGTGCCAGCAGCTTAATCCGGGGACTAGCGAGATACAATGAGCAGTTCTTC. It codes for CASSLIRGLARYNEQFF.

The genes are TRBV28 and TRBJ2-7; a possible D gene is TRBD2 (8 bases). This CDR3 spans 14 amino acids. V lost 6 bases, J lost 6 bases, and 18 bases lay in between. CDR1 MDHEN and CDR2 SYDVKM come from the germline V gene. The CDR3 spells CASSAPGGGIEQYF. In nucleotides, the CDR3 is TGTGCCAGCAGCGCCCCGGGAGGGGGCATCGAGCAGTACTTC.

The chain employs TRBV5-1 and TRBJ2-7, with TRBD2 as a possible D gene (5 bases). The CDR3 length is 14 residues. Trimming stripped 0 bases from V and 3 bases from J, with 10 bases between. CDR1 and CDR2 from the germline V gene are SGHRS and YFSETQ. The CDR3 DNA reads TGCGCCAGCAGCTTGGTTCCGGGGATCTACGAGCAGTACTTC. It translates to CASSLVPGIYEQYF.

This clone was seen once. This chain connects TRBV6-1 to TRBJ2-7; TRBD2 matches at 8 bases. Germline V gene data show CDR1 as MNHNS and CDR2 as SASEGT. This CDR3 is 15 amino acids long. V dropped 2 bases and J dropped 5; count of bases not matched to a gene: 8. The DNA of the CDR3 is TGTGCCAGCAGTGAATATCCCGGGAGGGTGGACGAGCAGTACTTC. Translation gives CASSEYPGRVDEQYF.